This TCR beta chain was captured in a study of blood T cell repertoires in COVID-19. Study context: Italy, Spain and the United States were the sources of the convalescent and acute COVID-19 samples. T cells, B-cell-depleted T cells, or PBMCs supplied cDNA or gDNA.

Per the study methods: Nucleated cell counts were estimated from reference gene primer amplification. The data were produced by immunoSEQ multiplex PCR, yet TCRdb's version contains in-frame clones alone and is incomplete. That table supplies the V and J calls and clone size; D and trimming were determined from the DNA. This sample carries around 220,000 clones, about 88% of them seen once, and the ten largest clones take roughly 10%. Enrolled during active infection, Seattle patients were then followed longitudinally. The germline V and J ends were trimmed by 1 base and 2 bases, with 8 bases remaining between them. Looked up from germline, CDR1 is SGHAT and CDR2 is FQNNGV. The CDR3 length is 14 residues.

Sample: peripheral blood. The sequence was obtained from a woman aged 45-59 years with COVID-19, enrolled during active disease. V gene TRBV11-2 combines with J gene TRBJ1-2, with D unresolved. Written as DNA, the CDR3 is TGTGCCAGCAGCTTAGGGCGGAAAAACTATGGCTACACCTTC. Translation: CASSLGRKNYGYTF.